A single sample is the source of the 8 T cell receptor beta chains below, sequenced in a study of blood T cell repertoires in COVID-19. Measured with immunoSEQ multiplex PCR; TCRdb has only the in-frame clones, and not every one. The sample lists 58,000 or so clones, 60% to 85% occurring once. Source material: peripheral blood. The receptor set was obtained from a human donor in a cohort sampled during active COVID-19.

This clone has more than one count but fewer than ten. V and J are TRBV5-4 and TRBJ1-6; 7 bases align to TRBD1. With 2 bases clipped from V and 9 bases from J, the junction kept 2 bases outside the gene matches. Germline loops: CDR1 SGHNT, CDR2 YYREEE (reference sequence). The CDR3 length is 13 residues. The CDR3 protein is CASSFRQGSPLHF. The CDR3 DNA sequence: TGTGCCAGCAGCTTTAGACAGGGTTCACCCCTCCACTTT.

This clone showed up just a few times. V is TRBV18 and J is TRBJ2-7; 11 nucleotides agree with TRBD1. After removal of 4 bases from V and 5 bases from J, the junction contained 4 bases not matched to a gene. CDR3 length: 14 residues. The germline gives CDR1 KGHSH, CDR2 LQKENI. CDR3 in DNA: TGTGCCAGCTCACAGGACAGGGGGCACAACGAGCAGTACTTC. Encoded protein: CASSQDRGHNEQYF.

On this clone itself: Other DNA sequences in this specimen translate into the identical CDR3. The chain carries TRBV5-1 and TRBJ2-7, with 7 bases matching TRBD1. The germline V gene has CDR1 SGHRS and CDR2 YFSETQ. V gave up 0 bases and J gave up 3 bases; unmatched junction bases: 3. The CDR3 contains 14 residues. CDR3 nucleotide sequence: TGCGCCAGCAGCTTGGGACAGGGATACTACGAGCAGTACTTC. This translates into CASSLGQGYYEQYF.

The chain joins TRBV7-2 to TRBJ2-7, with 10 bases lining up with TRBD1. V shed 2 bases and J 3 bases; nucleotides not matched to a gene: 1. The CDR3 extends over 14 amino acids. Germline V CDR1 and CDR2: SGHTA, FQGNSA. CDR3 DNA: TGTGCCAGCAGCTTACGGGACAGGGGCTACGAGCAGTACTTC. Translating it yields CASSLRDRGYEQYF.

The chain joins TRBV30 to TRBJ2-1; D not resolved. V was cut by 3 bases and J by 4 bases, with 4 bases left in between. The CDR3 is made up of 11 amino acids. Germline assignment: CDR1 GTSNPN and CDR2 SVGIG (reference sequence). The CDR3 is CAWREYNEQFF. The DNA of the CDR3 is TGTGCCTGGAGGGAGTACAATGAGCAGTTCTTC.

This chain links TRBV27 with TRBJ1-6; D may be TRBD1 (6 bases). V was cut by 7 bases and J by 6 bases, with 13 bases left in between. CDR1 and CDR2 (germline): MNHEY, SMNVEV (reference sequence). The CDR3 length is 14 residues. CDR3 nucleotide sequence: TGTGCCAGCACCCCGCAGGGGCTTAATTCACCCCTCCACTTT. This gives the protein CASTPQGLNSPLHF.

The genes are TRBV5-6 and TRBJ1-2, with D unclear. Germline CDR1 is SGHDT and CDR2 is YYEEEE. Trimming shortened V by 2 bases and J by 7 bases, and 18 bases separated the two germline ends. The CDR3 covers 15 residues. As DNA, the CDR3 is TGTGCCAGCAGCTTACGGACTTCCCAGAGAGGTGGCTACACCTTC. Its protein product is CASSLRTSQRGGYTF.

The chain has TRBV29-1 and TRBJ1-2, with a weak D call TRBD1 (5 bases). V was trimmed by 4 bases and J by 0 bases, leaving 9 bases between them. This CDR3 is 13 amino acids long. Germline V gene lookup returns CDR1 SQVTM and CDR2 ANQGSEA. CDR3 coding DNA: TGCAGCGTTGTCGTAGGGGCTAACTATGGCTACACCTTC. It translates to CSVVVGANYGYTF.